This T cell receptor (beta chain) appears in the sequencing data of a study of shared clonotypes between healthy human individuals. Using immunoSEQ multiplex PCR, the repertoire was profiled, and TCRdb retains in-frame clones only, with some absent. The table lists around 580,000 clones, 95% to 98% of them singletons. This CDR3 contains 13 residues. In germline, CDR1 is SQVTM, CDR2 ANQGSEA. With 3 bases removed from V and 3 bases from J, the gap between germline ends came to 11 bases. The naive CD8 population came from CD45RO-negative cells selected for CCR7, without terminally differentiated effector memory CD45RA+ cells.

The chain couples TRBV29-1 to TRBJ1-1; D remains unclear. The sequence was collected from a man aged 25-45 years in good health. The sequenced material came from naive CD8+ T cells sorted from blood. The CDR3 reads CSVDGDGDTEAFF. The CDR3 coding sequence is TGCAGCGTTGATGGGGATGGGGACACTGAAGCTTTCTTT.